This T cell receptor beta chain was retrieved from a study of CD8 T cells in Susac syndrome. Study-wide findings and caveats: No clonal expansion appeared among CD4+ T cells in Susac patients.

Comments on this clonotype: The antigen is not known.

Random hexamers served to reverse transcribe roughly 0.45 to 1 ug RNA. The method of amplification for TCR beta CDR3 was immunoSEQ multiplex PCR, covering 54 Vbeta and 13 Jbeta. MiXCR, run by TCRdb on the immunoSEQ multiplex PCR reads, gives a single entry per CDR3 protein. Of approximately 190,000 distinct CDR3 sequences listed, approximately 96% are singletons. Blood CD8+ and CD4+ T cells underwent high-throughput TCR beta sequencing. Sequenced material: CD4+ T cells from PBMCs. This receptor was obtained from a human donor with Susac syndrome.

The CDR3 is CASNIRGQGTTDTQYF. The CDR3 region has the DNA TGTGCCAGCAATATTCGCGGACAGGGGACCACAGATACGCAGTATTTT. The chain employs TRBV7-8 and TRBJ2-3, with 9 positions matching TRBD1. Germline lookup yields CDR1 SGHVS and CDR2 FQNEAQ. Trimming took 7 bases from V and 2 from J; bases not matched to a gene: 10. CDR3 length equals 16 residues.